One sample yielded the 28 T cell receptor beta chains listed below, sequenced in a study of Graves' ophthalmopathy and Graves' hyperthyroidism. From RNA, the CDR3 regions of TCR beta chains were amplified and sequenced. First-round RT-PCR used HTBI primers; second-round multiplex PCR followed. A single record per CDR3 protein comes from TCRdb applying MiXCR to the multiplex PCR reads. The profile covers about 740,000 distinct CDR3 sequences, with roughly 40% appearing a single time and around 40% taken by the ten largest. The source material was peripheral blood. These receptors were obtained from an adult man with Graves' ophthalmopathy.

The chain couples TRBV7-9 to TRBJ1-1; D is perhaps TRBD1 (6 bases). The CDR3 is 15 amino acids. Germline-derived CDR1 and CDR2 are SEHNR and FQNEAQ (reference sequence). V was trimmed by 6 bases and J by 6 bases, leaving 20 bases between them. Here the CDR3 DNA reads TGTGCCAGCAGGTACATACAGGGCCGGGGCTCTGAAGCTTTCTTT. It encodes CASRYIQGRGSEAFF.

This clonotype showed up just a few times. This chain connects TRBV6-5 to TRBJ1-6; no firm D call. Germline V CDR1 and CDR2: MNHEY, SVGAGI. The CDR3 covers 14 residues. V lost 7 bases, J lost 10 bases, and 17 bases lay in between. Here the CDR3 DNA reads TGTGCCAGCAAGGGAACGGCCTTAAGGTCACCCCTCCACTTT. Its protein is CASKGTALRSPLHF.

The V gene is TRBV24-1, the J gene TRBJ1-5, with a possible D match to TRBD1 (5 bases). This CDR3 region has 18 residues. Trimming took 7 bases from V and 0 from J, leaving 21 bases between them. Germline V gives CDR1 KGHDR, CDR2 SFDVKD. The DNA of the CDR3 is TGTGCCACCAGCAGCCAAGATAGGTACAGGTTTAGCAATCAGCCCCAGCATTTT. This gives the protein CATSSQDRYRFSNQPQHF.

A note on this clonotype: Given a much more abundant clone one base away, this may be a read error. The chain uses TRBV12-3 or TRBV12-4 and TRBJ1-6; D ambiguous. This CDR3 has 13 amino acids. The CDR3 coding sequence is TGTGCCGGCAGCCTAGATCCGGGGTCACCCCTCCACTTT. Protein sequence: CAGSLDPGSPLHF.

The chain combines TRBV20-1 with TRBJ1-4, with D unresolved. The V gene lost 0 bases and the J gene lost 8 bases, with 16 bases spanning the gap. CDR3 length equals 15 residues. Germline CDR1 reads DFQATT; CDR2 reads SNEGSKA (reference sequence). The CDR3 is CSARDRARRGEKLFF. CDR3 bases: TGCAGTGCTAGAGATCGAGCGCGTCGCGGGGAAAAACTGTTTTTT.

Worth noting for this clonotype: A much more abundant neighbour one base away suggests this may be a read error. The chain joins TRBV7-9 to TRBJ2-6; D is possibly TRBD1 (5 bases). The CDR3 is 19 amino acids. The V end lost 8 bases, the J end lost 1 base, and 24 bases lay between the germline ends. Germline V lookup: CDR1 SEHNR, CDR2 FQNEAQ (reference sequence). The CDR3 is CASARNLGRVGSGANVLTF. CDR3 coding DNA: TGTGCCAGCGCTCGGAATCTAGGCAGGGTGGGTTCTGGGGCCAACGTCCTGACTTTC.

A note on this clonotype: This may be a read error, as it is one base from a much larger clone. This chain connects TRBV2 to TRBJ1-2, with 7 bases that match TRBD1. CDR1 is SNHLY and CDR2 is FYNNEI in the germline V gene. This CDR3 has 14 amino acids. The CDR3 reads CARVNRGRVYGHTF. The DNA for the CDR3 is TGTGCCAGGGTCAACAGGGGAAGAGTCTATGGCCACACCTTC.

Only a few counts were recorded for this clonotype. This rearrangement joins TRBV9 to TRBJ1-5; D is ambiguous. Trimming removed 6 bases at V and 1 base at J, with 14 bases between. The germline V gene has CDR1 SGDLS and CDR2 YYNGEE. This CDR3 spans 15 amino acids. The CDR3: CASIRGLWSNQPQHF. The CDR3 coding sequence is TGTGCCAGCATCCGAGGGTTATGGAGCAATCAGCCCCAGCATTTT.

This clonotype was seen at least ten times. This CDR3 reads CSVRSTESYEQYF. DNA of the CDR3: TGCAGCGTTAGATCAACAGAGTCCTACGAGCAGTACTTC. The chain couples TRBV29-1 to TRBJ2-7; unclear D gene. Germline CDR1 SQVTM, CDR2 ANQGSEA. The CDR3 length is 13 residues. V lost 5 bases, J lost 1 base, and 12 bases lay in between.

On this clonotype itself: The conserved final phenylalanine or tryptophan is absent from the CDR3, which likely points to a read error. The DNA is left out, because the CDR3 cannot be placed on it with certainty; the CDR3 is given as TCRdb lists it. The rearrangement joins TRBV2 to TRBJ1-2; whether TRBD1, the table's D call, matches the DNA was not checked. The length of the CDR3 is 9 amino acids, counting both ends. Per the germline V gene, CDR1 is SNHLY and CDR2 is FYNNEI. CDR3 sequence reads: CASSPTQGA.

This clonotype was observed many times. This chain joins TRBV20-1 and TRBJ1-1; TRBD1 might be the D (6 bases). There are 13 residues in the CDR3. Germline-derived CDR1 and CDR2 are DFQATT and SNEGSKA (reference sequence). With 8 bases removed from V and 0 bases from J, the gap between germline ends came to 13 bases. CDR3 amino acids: CSSTDRMNTEAFF. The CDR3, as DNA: TGCAGTTCAACAGACAGGATGAACACTGAAGCTTTCTTT.

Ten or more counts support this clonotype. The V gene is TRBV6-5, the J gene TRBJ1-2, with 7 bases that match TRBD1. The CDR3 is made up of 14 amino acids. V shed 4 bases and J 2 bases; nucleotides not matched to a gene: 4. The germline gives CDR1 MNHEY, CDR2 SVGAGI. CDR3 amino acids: CASSSIQGNYGYTF. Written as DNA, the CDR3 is TGTGCCAGCAGTTCTATACAGGGGAACTATGGCTACACCTTC.

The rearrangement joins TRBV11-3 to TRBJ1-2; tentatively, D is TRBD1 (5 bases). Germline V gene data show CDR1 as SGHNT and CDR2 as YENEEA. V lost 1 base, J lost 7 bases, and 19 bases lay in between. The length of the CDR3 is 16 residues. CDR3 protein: CASSLGIGRAGSGYTF. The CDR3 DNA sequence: TGTGCCAGCAGCTTAGGGATCGGCAGGGCGGGATCTGGCTACACCTTC.

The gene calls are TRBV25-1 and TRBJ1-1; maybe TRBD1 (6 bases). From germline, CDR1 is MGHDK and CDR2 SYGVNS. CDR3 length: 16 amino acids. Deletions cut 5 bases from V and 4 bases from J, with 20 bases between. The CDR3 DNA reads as TGTGCCAGCAGTTTAGCTACAGGGTTGCGGGGCACTGAAGCTTTCTTT. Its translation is CASSLATGLRGTEAFF. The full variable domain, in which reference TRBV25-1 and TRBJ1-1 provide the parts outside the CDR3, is EADIYQTPRYLVIGTGKKITLECSQTMGHDKMYWYQQDPGMELHLIHYSYGVNSTEKGDLSSESTVSRIRTEHFPLTLESARPSHTSQYLCASSLATGLRGTEAFFGQGTRLTVV.

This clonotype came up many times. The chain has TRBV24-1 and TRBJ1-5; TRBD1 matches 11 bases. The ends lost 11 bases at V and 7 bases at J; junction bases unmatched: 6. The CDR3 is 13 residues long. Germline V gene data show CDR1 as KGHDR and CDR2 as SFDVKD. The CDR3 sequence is CASRRTGGQPQHF. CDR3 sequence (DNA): TGTGCCAGCAGACGGACAGGGGGCCAGCCCCAGCATTTT.

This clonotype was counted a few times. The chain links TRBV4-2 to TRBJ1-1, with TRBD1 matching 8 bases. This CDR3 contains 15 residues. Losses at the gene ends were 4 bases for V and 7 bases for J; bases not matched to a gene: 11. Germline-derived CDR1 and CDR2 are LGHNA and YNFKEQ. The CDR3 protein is CASSPTGQGRGEAFF. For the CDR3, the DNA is TGTGCCAGCAGCCCCACCGGACAGGGAAGGGGTGAAGCTTTCTTT.

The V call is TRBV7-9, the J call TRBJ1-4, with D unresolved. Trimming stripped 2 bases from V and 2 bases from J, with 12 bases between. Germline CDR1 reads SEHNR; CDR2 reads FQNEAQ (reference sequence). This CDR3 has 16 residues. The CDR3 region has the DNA TGTGCCAGCAGCTTAAGTCTGAGGGTTACTAATGAAAAACTGTTTTTT. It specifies CASSLSLRVTNEKLFF.

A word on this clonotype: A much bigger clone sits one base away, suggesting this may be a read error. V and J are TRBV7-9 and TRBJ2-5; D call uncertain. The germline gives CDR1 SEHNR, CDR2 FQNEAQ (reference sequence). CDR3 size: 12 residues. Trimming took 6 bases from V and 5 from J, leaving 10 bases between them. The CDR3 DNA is TGTGCCAGCAGTGAAATAGTTGAGACCCAGTACTTC. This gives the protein CASSEIVETQYF. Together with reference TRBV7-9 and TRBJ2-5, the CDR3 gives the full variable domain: DTGVSQNPRHKITKRGQNVTFRCDPISEHNRLYWYRQTLGQGPEFLTYFQNEAQLEKSRLLSDRFSAERPKGSFSTLEIQRTEQGDSAMYLCASSEIVETQYFGPGTRLLVL.

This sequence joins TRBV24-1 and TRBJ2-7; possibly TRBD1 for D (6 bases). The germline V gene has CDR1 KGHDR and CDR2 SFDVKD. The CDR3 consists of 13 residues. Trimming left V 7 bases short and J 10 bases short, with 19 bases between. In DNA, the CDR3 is TGTGCCACCAGCAGCACCGTGTTGGGACACCAGTACTTC. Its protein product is CATSSTVLGHQYF.

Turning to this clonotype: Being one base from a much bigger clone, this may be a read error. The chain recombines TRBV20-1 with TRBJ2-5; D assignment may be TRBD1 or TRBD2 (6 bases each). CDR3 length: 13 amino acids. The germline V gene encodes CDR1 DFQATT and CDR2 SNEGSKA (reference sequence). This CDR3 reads CSALTGGQETRYF. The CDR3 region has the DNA TGCAGTGCTCTCACCGGGGGACAAGAGACCCGGTACTTC.

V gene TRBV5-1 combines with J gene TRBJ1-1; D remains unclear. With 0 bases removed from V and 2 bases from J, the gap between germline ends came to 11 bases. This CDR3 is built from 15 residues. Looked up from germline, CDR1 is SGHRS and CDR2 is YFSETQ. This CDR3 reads CASSLAVSLNTEAFF. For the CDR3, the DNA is TGCGCCAGCAGCTTGGCCGTCAGCCTTAACACTGAAGCTTTCTTT.

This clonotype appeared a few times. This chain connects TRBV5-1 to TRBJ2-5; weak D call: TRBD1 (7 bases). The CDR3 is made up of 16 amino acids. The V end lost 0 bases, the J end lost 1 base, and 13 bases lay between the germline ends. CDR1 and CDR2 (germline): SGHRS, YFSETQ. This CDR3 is CASSLDGGGRQETQYF. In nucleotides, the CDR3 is TGCGCCAGCAGCTTGGACGGAGGGGGCCGCCAAGAGACCCAGTACTTC.

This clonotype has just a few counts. CDR3 protein: CSARAVGLSEAFF. Here the CDR3 DNA reads TGCAGTGCTAGAGCTGTGGGACTGTCTGAAGCTTTCTTT. V gene TRBV20-1 combines with J gene TRBJ1-1, with D maybe TRBD1 (5 bases). This CDR3 is 13 amino acids long. V was clipped by 1 base and J by 6 bases, with 12 bases between them. Germline-derived CDR1 and CDR2 are DFQATT and SNEGSKA (reference sequence).

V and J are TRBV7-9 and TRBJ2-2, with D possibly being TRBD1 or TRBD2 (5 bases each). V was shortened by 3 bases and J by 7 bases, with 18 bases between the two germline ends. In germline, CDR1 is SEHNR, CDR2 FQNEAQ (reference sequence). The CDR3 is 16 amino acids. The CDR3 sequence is CASSLDTWGSGGELFF. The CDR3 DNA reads TGTGCCAGCAGCTTGGACACTTGGGGGTCCGGCGGGGAGCTGTTTTTT.

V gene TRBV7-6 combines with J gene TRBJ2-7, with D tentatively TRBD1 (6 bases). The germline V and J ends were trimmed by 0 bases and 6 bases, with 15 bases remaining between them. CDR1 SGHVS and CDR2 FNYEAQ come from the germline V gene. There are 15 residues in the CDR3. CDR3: CASSLATGIFSEQYF. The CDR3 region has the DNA TGTGCCAGCAGCTTAGCTACAGGGATCTTCAGCGAGCAGTACTTC.

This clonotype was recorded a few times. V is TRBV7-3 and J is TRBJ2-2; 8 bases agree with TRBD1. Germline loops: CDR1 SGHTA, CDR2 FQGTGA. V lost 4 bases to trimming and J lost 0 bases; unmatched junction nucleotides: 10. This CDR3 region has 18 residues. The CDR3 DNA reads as TGTGCCAGCAGCTCACGGAGTTTGGGACAGGCGAACACCGGGGAGCTGTTTTTT. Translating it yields CASSSRSLGQANTGELFF.

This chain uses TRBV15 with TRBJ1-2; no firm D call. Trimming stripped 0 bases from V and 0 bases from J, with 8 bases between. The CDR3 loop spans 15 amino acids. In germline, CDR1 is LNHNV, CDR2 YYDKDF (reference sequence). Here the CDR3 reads CATSRDGRANYGYTF. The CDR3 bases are TGTGCCACCAGCAGAGATGGACGGGCTAACTATGGCTACACCTTC.

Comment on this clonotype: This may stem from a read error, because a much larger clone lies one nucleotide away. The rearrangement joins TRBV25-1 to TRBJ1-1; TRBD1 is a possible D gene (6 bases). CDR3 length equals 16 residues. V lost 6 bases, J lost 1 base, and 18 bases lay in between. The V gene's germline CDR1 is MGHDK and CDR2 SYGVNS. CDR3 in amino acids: CASSPPQGIPNTEAFF. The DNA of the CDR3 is TGTGCCAGCAGCCCCCCCCAGGGGATCCCGAACACTGAAGCTTTCTTT.